This TCR beta chain was documented in a study of T cell changes during pregnancy in multiple sclerosis. Some clones are missing from TCRdb's copy, which holds only in-frame ones; the method was immunoSEQ multiplex PCR. The repertoire holds tens of thousands of clones, with 80% to 95% as singletons. V lost 4 bases and J lost 4; bases outside the gene matches: 3. The CDR3 runs to 15 residues. CDR1 and CDR2 from the germline V gene are ENHRY and SYGVKD. The J gene is TRBJ2-3, the V gene TRBV10-3; 12 bases are a match to TRBD2. The sequence came from a female donor with multiple sclerosis, enrolled in a pregnancy study. This sample comprised peripheral blood, obtained after pregnancy. The CDR3 loop reads CAISVTSGSADTQYF. In DNA form, the CDR3 reads TGTGCCATCAGTGTGACTAGCGGGAGCGCAGATACGCAGTATTTT.